These T cell receptor beta chains were read from a single sample in a study of blood T cell repertoires in COVID-19. Sequenced by immunoSEQ multiplex PCR; TCRdb stores in-frame clones only, minus some. Of roughly 100,000 clones listed, more than 85% are singletons. Sequencing was performed on peripheral blood. Receptor source: a human donor in a cohort sampled during active COVID-19. Both conserved end residues are part of each CDR3. The order of the fields is D gene, J gene, clone size, V gene, CDR3 protein, CDR3 DNA. A D gene is named only where the DNA matches it firmly. Clone size is given for some rows only: seen once, a few or many times, or a class if the clone is expanded.

-	TRBJ1-4	-	TRBV21-1	CASSKVCLGRATNEKLFF	TGTGCCAGCAGCAAAGTCTGTTTGGGGAGGGCAACTAATGAAAAACTGTTTTTT
TRBD1	TRBJ1-6	-	TRBV7-8	CASSDRGFSPLHF	TGTGCCAGCAGTGACAGGGGGTTTTCACCCCTCCACTTT
-	TRBJ1-1	-	TRBV5-1	CASTPRVGNTEAFF	TGCGCCAGCACTCCCCGGGTGGGGAACACTGAAGCTTTCTTT
-	TRBJ2-7	-	TRBV28	CASRTQGPYEQYF	TGTGCCAGCAGGACCCAGGGGCCCTACGAGCAGTACTTC
TRBD2	TRBJ2-3	-	TRBV19	CASTPWGAGGPQTDTQYF	TGTGCCAGTACCCCGTGGGGAGCGGGGGGCCCGCAGACAGATACGCAGTATTTT
-	TRBJ1-2	-	TRBV6-5	CASSGTGGGDGYTF	TGTGCCAGCAGCGGCACAGGAGGAGGGGATGGCTACACCTTC
TRBD1	TRBJ2-7	-	TRBV9	CASSEAGQAYEQYF	TGTGCCAGCAGCGAGGCGGGACAGGCCTACGAGCAGTACTTC
-	TRBJ1-2	-	TRBV7-2	CASSLTPLRNYGYTF	TGTGCCAGCAGCTTAACCCCTCTGAGGAACTATGGCTACACCTTC
TRBD2	TRBJ2-1	-	TRBV28	CASMLGGSRDEQFF	TGTGCCAGCATGCTGGGCGGGAGCAGGGATGAGCAGTTCTTC
TRBD1	TRBJ2-3	-	TRBV27	CASSTRDRDVHTQYF	TGTGCCAGCAGTACACGGGACAGGGATGTCCATACGCAGTATTTT
-	TRBJ2-2	-	TRBV7-2	CASSLGLPTGELFF	TGTGCCAGCAGCTTGGGACTTCCCACCGGGGAGCTGTTTTTT
-	TRBJ2-7	once	TRBV6-5	CASGGGLTYEQYF	TGTGCCAGTGGGGGGGGCCTTACCTACGAGCAGTACTTC
-	TRBJ2-4	-	TRBV7-2	CASSLGLALVQYF	TGTGCCAGCAGCTTAGGTCTCGCGTTGGTTCAGTACTTC
TRBD2	TRBJ2-7	-	TRBV7-3	CASSLAGGGLYEQYF	TGTGCCAGCAGCCTAGCGGGCGGGGGGCTCTACGAGCAGTACTTC
TRBD1	TRBJ1-1	once	TRBV7-9	CASSSRGGQAGLGEAFF	TGTGCCAGCAGCTCGAGAGGGGGACAGGCCGGTTTGGGGGAAGCTTTCTTT
TRBD2	TRBJ2-1	-	TRBV4-2	CASSQGLAGEQFF	TGTGCCAGCAGCCAAGGACTAGCGGGTGAGCAGTTCTTC
-	TRBJ2-2	once	TRBV5-1	CASSFHRGSTGELFF	TGCGCCAGCAGCTTCCACCGAGGCAGCACCGGGGAGCTGTTTTTT
-	TRBJ1-5	-	TRBV2	CASSQPDRLINQPQHF	TGTGCCAGCAGTCAACCCGACAGGTTAATTAATCAGCCCCAGCATTTT
TRBD1	TRBJ2-1	-	TRBV6-5	CASRTGTGVYNEQFF	TGTGCCAGCAGGACCGGGACAGGGGTATACAATGAGCAGTTCTTC
TRBD1	TRBJ1-1	-	TRBV28	CASRLQGWGTEAFF	TGTGCCAGCAGGTTACAGGGGTGGGGGACTGAAGCTTTCTTT
TRBD1	TRBJ2-3	-	TRBV7-3	CASSFRQGAPDTQYF	TGTGCCAGCAGCTTCAGACAGGGGGCTCCCGATACGCAGTATTTT
TRBD1	TRBJ2-7	-	TRBV13	CASSSGTGGGEQYF	TGTGCCAGCAGCTCCGGGACAGGGGGCGGCGAGCAGTACTTC
-	TRBJ1-5	few	TRBV7-9	CASSLWGPQPQHF	TGTGCCAGCAGCTTATGGGGGCCTCAGCCCCAGCATTTT
TRBD1	TRBJ2-5	-	TRBV12-3/TRBV12-4	CASRGQGQETQYF	TGTGCCAGCAGGGGACAGGGCCAAGAGACCCAGTACTTC
-	TRBJ1-1	-	TRBV5-1	CASSQDQGLNTEAFF	TGCGCCAGCAGCCAAGATCAGGGCCTGAACACTGAAGCTTTCTTT
-	TRBJ2-1	-	TRBV14	CASSYRGEQFF	TGTGCCAGCAGCTATAGGGGTGAGCAGTTCTTC
TRBD2	TRBJ2-1	-	TRBV10-2	CASRDYYNEQFF	TGCGCCAGCCGGGACTACTACAATGAGCAGTTCTTC
-	TRBJ2-1	-	TRBV5-6	CASSLGRASYNEQFF	TGTGCCAGCAGCTTGGGGCGGGCCTCCTACAATGAGCAGTTCTTC
-	TRBJ2-2	-	TRBV13	CASSSKGWDMRPGELFF	TGTGCCAGCAGCTCAAAGGGGTGGGACATGAGACCCGGGGAGCTGTTTTTT
-	TRBJ1-2	-	TRBV5-1	CASSVGQSYGYTF	TGCGCCAGCAGCGTAGGACAGTCCTATGGCTACACCTTC
TRBD2	TRBJ2-7	-	TRBV5-5	CASSFPLAAYEQYF	TGTGCCAGCAGCTTCCCACTAGCGGCCTACGAGCAGTACTTC
TRBD2	TRBJ2-3	-	TRBV19	CASSIDSGTTDTQYF	TGTGCCAGTAGTATAGATAGCGGGACAACAGATACGCAGTATTTT
-	TRBJ2-7	-	TRBV19	CASSLGAEQYF	TGTGCCAGTAGTTTAGGGGCCGAGCAGTACTTC
-	TRBJ2-2	-	TRBV27	CASSLGRSSTGELFF	TGTGCCAGCAGTTTGGGGCGGTCGAGCACCGGGGAGCTGTTTTTT
TRBD1	TRBJ1-2	-	TRBV30	CAWRTQDRDLGYTF	TGTGCCTGGAGGACGCAGGACAGGGACTTAGGCTACACCTTC
TRBD1	TRBJ1-2	-	TRBV5-1	CASQGVNYGYTF	TGCGCCAGCCAGGGGGTTAACTATGGCTACACCTTC
TRBD2	TRBJ2-3	-	TRBV5-4	CASSLTAGGADTQYF	TGTGCCAGCAGCTTAACTGCCGGGGGGGCAGATACGCAGTATTTT
TRBD1	TRBJ2-3	-	TRBV6-5	CATKTGGTTTDTQYF	TGTGCCACTAAAACAGGGGGTACGACCACAGATACGCAGTATTTT
-	TRBJ2-3	-	TRBV7-6	CASSLGVTGSYTDTQYF	TGTGCCAGCAGCTTAGGTGTAACGGGATCCTACACAGATACGCAGTATTTT
-	TRBJ2-1	-	TRBV28	CASSLLVNEQFF	TGTGCCAGCAGCCTACTAGTCAATGAGCAGTTCTTC
-	TRBJ1-3	once	TRBV28	CASSNNLRGNTIYF	TGTGCCAGCAGTAATAACTTGAGGGGAAACACCATATATTTT
TRBD2	TRBJ2-1	-	TRBV2	CASMTASGSYEQFF	TGTGCCAGCATGACGGCGAGCGGGAGTTACGAGCAGTTCTTC
-	TRBJ2-1	-	TRBV7-9	CASSLSPSPPGNEQFF	TGTGCCAGCAGCTTATCGCCCTCGCCGCCCGGGAATGAGCAGTTCTTC
-	TRBJ2-2	-	TRBV19	CASSFRNTGELFF	TGTGCCAGTAGTTTTCGGAACACCGGGGAGCTGTTTTTT
-	TRBJ2-3	-	TRBV6-5	CASSYSGGPTDTQYF	TGTGCCAGCAGTTACTCCGGGGGGCCTACAGATACGCAGTATTTT
TRBD1	TRBJ2-3	-	TRBV7-8	CASSLGPGQGYTDTQYF	TGTGCCAGCAGCTTAGGGCCGGGACAGGGCTACACAGATACGCAGTATTTT